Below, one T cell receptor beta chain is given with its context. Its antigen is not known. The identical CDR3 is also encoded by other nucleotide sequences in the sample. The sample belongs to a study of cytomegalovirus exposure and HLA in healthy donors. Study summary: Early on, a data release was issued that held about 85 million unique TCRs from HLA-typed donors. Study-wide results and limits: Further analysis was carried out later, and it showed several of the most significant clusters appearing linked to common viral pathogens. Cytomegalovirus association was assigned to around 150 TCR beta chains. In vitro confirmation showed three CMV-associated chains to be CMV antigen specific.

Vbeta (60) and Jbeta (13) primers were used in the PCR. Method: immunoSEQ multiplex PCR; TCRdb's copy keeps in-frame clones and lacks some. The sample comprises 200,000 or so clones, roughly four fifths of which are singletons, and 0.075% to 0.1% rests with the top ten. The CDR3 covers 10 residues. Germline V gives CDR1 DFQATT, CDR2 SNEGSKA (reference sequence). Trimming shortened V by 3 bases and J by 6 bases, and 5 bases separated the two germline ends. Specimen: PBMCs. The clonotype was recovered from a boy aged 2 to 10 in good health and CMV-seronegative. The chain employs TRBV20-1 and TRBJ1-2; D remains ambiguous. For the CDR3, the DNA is TGCAGTGCTAGTCGTGATGGCTACACCTTC. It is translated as CSASRDGYTF.